The 23 T cell receptor beta chains below were found in one sample sequenced in a study of OX40 agonist ivuxolimab in advanced cancers. Libraries were prepared by immunoSEQ multiplex PCR; TCRdb keeps only in-frame clonotypes and omits some of them. Found here are some 27,000 clones, 65% to 90% of them singletons; the top ten hold more than 12%. The starting material was CD4+ or CD8+ T cells sorted from blood, obtained in a trial of the OX40 agonist ivuxolimab. These receptors all stem from an adult with an advanced solid tumor such as melanoma, head and neck, liver or kidney cancer.

The J gene is TRBJ2-3, the V gene TRBV4-1; TRBD2 aligns across 7 bases. The CDR3 contains 17 residues. The germline gives CDR1 MGHRA, CDR2 YSYEKL. The ends lost 3 bases at V and 2 bases at J; junction bases unmatched: 11. The CDR3 bases are TGCGCCAGCAGCCATGGAGCCGGGACTACCAACACAGATACGCAGTATTTT. Amino acid sequence: CASSHGAGTTNTDTQYF.

This chain joins TRBV15 and TRBJ2-6; D is unclear. V lost 3 bases and J lost 2, with 17 bases in between. The CDR3 is made up of 18 amino acids. CDR1 is LNHNV, CDR2 YYDKDF, per germline (reference sequence). CDR3 sequence reads: CATSSFPPPATGANVLTF. In DNA form, the CDR3 reads TGTGCCACCAGCAGCTTTCCCCCACCAGCTACTGGGGCCAACGTCCTGACTTTC.

The gene calls are TRBV19 and TRBJ2-7; tentatively, D is TRBD1 (5 bases). The germline CDR1 and CDR2 sequences are LNHDA and SQIVND (reference sequence). Trimming left V 7 bases short and J 6 bases short, with 10 bases between. The CDR3 length is 11 residues. CDR3 nucleotide sequence: TGTGCCAGTATGGGGCTTGGCGAGCAGTACTTC. Encoded protein: CASMGLGEQYF.

In this sample, this clone turned up once. The gene calls are TRBV29-1 and TRBJ2-7; 7 nucleotides align to TRBD2. Losses at the gene ends were 1 base for V and 2 bases for J; bases not matched to a gene: 8. In germline, CDR1 is SQVTM, CDR2 ANQGSEA. CDR3 length: 15 amino acids. The DNA of the CDR3 is TGCAGCGTTGAAGGTGGGGCTAGCGGCACCTACGAGCAGTACTTC. This translates into CSVEGGASGTYEQYF.

J is TRBJ2-2 and V is TRBV7-6, with 13 bases aligning to TRBD2. This CDR3 has 17 residues. The germline gives CDR1 SGHVS, CDR2 FNYEAQ. V dropped 3 bases and J dropped 5; count of bases not matched to a gene: 6. The CDR3 region has the DNA TGTGCCAGCAGCTTTCCGACTAGCGGGGGGACTACCGGGGAGCTGTTTTTT. Its translation: CASSFPTSGGTTGELFF.

J is TRBJ2-2 and V is TRBV7-8; D perhaps matches TRBD2 (7 bases). The CDR3 loop spans 14 amino acids. Germline CDR1 and CDR2: SGHVS and FQNEAQ. V was cut by 5 bases and J by 7 bases, with 14 bases left in between. CDR3 DNA: TGTGCCAGCAGCATTCTAAGGGGGGGCGGGGAGCTGTTTTTT. Protein product: CASSILRGGGELFF.

The CDR3 DNA follows: TGTGCCAGCAGTTACGGGGGTCGGGGGGAGACCCAGTACTTC. Translated, it gives CASSYGGRGETQYF. The V gene is TRBV6-5, the J gene TRBJ2-5; D is possibly TRBD2 (6 bases). V lost 2 bases to trimming and J lost 5 bases, with 12 bases between them. The CDR3 sequence is 14 residues long. Germline assignment: CDR1 MNHEY and CDR2 SVGAGI.

The CDR3 sequence is CASSLVLNEQFF. DNA of the CDR3: TGCGCCAGCAGCTTGGTCCTCAATGAGCAGTTCTTC. V and J are TRBV5-1 and TRBJ2-1; D is unclear. The V end was cut by 0 bases, the J end by 6 bases, with 4 bases between. The CDR3 consists of 12 residues. Germline assignment: CDR1 SGHRS and CDR2 YFSETQ.

This chain joins TRBV2 and TRBJ2-7; D is ambiguous. CDR3 length equals 16 residues. Trimming took 1 base from V and 2 from J, leaving 15 bases between them. CDR1 and CDR2 from the germline V gene are SNHLY and FYNNEI. This chain's CDR3 is CASSEGSVFVAYEQYF. DNA of the CDR3: TGTGCCAGCAGTGAAGGCTCGGTTTTTGTAGCCTACGAGCAGTACTTC.

Worth noting for this clone: The likely explanation is a read error, given a far larger clone one base away. V and J are TRBV5-1 and TRBJ1-5, with D possibly being TRBD1 (5 bases). Germline values: CDR1 SGHRS, CDR2 YFSETQ. There are 13 residues in the CDR3. Trimming took off 7 bases at V and 5 bases at J, with 13 bases between the two ends. The CDR3 loop is CASGREGDQPQHF. The CDR3 nucleotides are TGCGCCAGCGGCCGTGAAGGGGATCAGCCCCAGCATTTT.

The rearrangement links TRBV7-8 to TRBJ2-7; maybe TRBD2 (6 bases). V shed 5 bases and J shed 3 bases, with 20 bases lying between them. Germline V gene data show CDR1 as SGHVS and CDR2 as FQNEAQ. The CDR3 totals 16 residues. The CDR3 sequence: CASSLLGGTLFYEQYF. The CDR3 nucleotides are TGTGCCAGCAGCCTCTTGGGGGGAACTCTATTCTACGAGCAGTACTTC. Complete variable domain (other parts from reference TRBV7-8 and TRBJ2-7): GAGVSQSPRYKVAKRGQDVALRCDPISGHVSLFWYQQALGQGPEFLTYFQNEAQLDKSGLPSDRFFAERPEGSVSTLKIQRTQQEDSAVYLCASSLLGGTLFYEQYFGPGTRLTVT.

The V and J genes are TRBV6-6 and TRBJ1-2; D may be TRBD1 (6 bases). The CDR3 covers 13 residues. V was shortened by 2 bases and J by 6 bases, with 10 bases between the two germline ends. The germline gives CDR1 MNHNY, CDR2 SVGAGI (reference sequence). CDR3 sequence: CASSYGTKDGYTF. In DNA form, the CDR3 reads TGTGCCAGCAGTTACGGGACAAAGGATGGCTACACCTTC.

V is TRBV15 and J is TRBJ2-3, with 9 bases lining up with TRBD1. This CDR3 contains 15 residues. Trimming at V came to 3 bases and at J to 3 bases, leaving 4 bases not matched to a gene. Germline-derived CDR1 and CDR2 are LNHNV and YYDKDF (reference sequence). The DNA of the CDR3 is TGTGCCACCAGCAGCCACAGGGGGCGAACAGATACGCAGTATTTT. Protein: CATSSHRGRTDTQYF.

The chain employs TRBV30 and TRBJ2-7, with no clear D. Germline CDR1 and CDR2: GTSNPN and SVGIG (reference sequence). V was pared by 0 bases and J by 4 bases, with 7 bases between. This CDR3 region has 12 residues. The CDR3 here is CAWSVTVYEQYF. The CDR3 nucleotides are TGTGCCTGGAGTGTTACCGTATACGAGCAGTACTTC. The full variable domain, rest sourced from reference TRBV30 and TRBJ2-7, is SQTIHQWPATLVQPVGSPLSLECTVEGTSNPNLYWYRQAAGRGLQLLFYSVGIGQISSEVPQNLSASRPQDRQFILSSKKLLLSDSGFYLCAWSVTVYEQYFGPGTRLTVT.

The chain carries TRBV14 and TRBJ2-7; D is unclear. The germline V gene has CDR1 SGHDN and CDR2 FVKESK. Trimming removed 3 bases from V and 0 bases from J, with 12 bases in between. This CDR3 has 15 amino acids. Here the CDR3 reads CASSQLGSTSYEQYF. The CDR3 DNA sequence: TGTGCCAGCAGCCAGCTCGGTAGTACCTCCTACGAGCAGTACTTC.

This clone was seen a handful of times. V gene TRBV4-2 combines with J gene TRBJ1-1, with D possibly matching TRBD1 (5 bases). The CDR3 consists of 13 residues. Trimming pared 6 bases from V and 4 bases from J, leaving 12 bases between. Germline values: CDR1 LGHNA, CDR2 YNFKEQ. In nucleotides, the CDR3 is TGTGCCAGCAGTCGGGGGGGAGTCACTGAAGCTTTCTTT. Protein: CASSRGGVTEAFF.

This chain joins TRBV21-1 and TRBJ2-7. TRBV21-1 is a pseudogene locus. This CDR3 is built from 11 residues. CDR3 residues: CASGLKSEQYF. The CDR3 nucleotides read TGTGCCAGCGGCTTGAAGAGCGAGCAGTACTTC.

The V and J genes are TRBV27 and TRBJ1-5; D is possibly TRBD1 (6 bases). The germline V gene has CDR1 MNHEY and CDR2 SMNVEV (reference sequence). Trimming took off 2 bases at V and 5 bases at J, with 13 bases between the two ends. The CDR3 has 15 residues. For the CDR3, the DNA is TGTGCCAGCAGTTTAGGTTCCCGGACAGATCAGCCCCAGCATTTT. Its translation is CASSLGSRTDQPQHF.

This clone was seen a handful of times. The chain carries TRBV4-1 and TRBJ1-5; weak D call: TRBD1 (5 bases). V dropped 4 bases and J dropped 4 bases, with 14 bases sitting between them. Germline V lookup: CDR1 MGHRA, CDR2 YSYEKL. This CDR3 contains 15 residues. CDR3 nucleotides: TGCGCCAGCAGCCCCAGGGACCTAACTAATCAGCCCCAGCATTTT. Its protein is CASSPRDLTNQPQHF.

The rearrangement joins TRBV29-1 to TRBJ2-2; D may be TRBD1 or TRBD2 (6 bases each). CDR1 and CDR2 from the germline V gene are SQVTM and ANQGSEA. The V end lost 6 bases, the J end lost 2 bases, and 16 bases lay between the germline ends. This CDR3 comprises 15 residues. The CDR3 sequence is CSVLGGGSNTGELFF. In DNA form, the CDR3 reads TGCAGCGTCCTCGGAGGGGGGTCTAACACCGGGGAGCTGTTTTTT.

In its sample, this clone was seen a few times. CDR3 residues: CASSPPLRDTEAFF. CDR3 coding DNA: TGTGCCAGTAGTCCGCCCCTGAGGGACACTGAAGCTTTCTTT. The gene calls are TRBV19 and TRBJ1-1; D call uncertain. V was pared by 5 bases and J by 3 bases, with 13 bases between. Per the germline V gene, CDR1 is LNHDA and CDR2 is SQIVND (reference sequence). The CDR3 is 14 amino acids. Based on the CDR3 plus reference TRBV19 and TRBJ1-1, the full variable domain is DGGITQSPKYLFRKEGQNVTLSCEQNLNHDAMYWYRQDPGQGLRLIYYSQIVNDFQKGDIAEGYSVSREKKESFPLTVTSAQKNPTAFYLCASSPPLRDTEAFFGQGTRLTVV.

The chain links TRBV7-9 to TRBJ2-1; 10 nucleotides line up with TRBD1. CDR1 is SEHNR and CDR2 is FQNEAQ in the germline V gene (reference sequence). J gave up 8 bases and V 3 bases, and 7 bases lay outside the gene matches. The length of the CDR3 is 15 residues. CDR3 in amino acids: CASSLGQGIWDEQFF. CDR3 DNA: TGTGCCAGCAGCTTGGGACAGGGGATTTGGGATGAGCAGTTCTTC.

The CDR3 DNA reads as TGTGCCAGCAGTGAAGCACTAGCGGTGAACACCGGGGAGCTGTTTTTT. As protein: CASSEALAVNTGELFF. The chain is built from TRBV25-1 and TRBJ2-2; TRBD2 aligns across 8 bases. The CDR3 has 16 residues. Germline V lookup: CDR1 MGHDK, CDR2 SYGVNS. V gave up 2 bases and J gave up 1 base; unmatched junction bases: 3.